A single T cell receptor (beta chain) is shown here with its context. Using a J-beta primer mix together with a sample-barcoded 5' primer, a second PCR was run for roughly 7 to 12 cycles. Each CDR3 protein gets one entry after TCRdb re-called the 5' RACE reads with MiXCR. The table has 600,000 or so distinct CDR3 sequences, roughly 30% seen once; the top ten hold 15% to 18%. This specimen comes from a study of blood T cells in healthy people across ages. CDR1 is SGHTA and CDR2 is FQGNSA in the germline V gene. This CDR3 is 18 amino acids long. V was clipped by 2 bases and J by 2 bases; unmatched bases: 11.

The sample taken for sequencing was blood. The receptor comes from a woman over 75 in good health. V gene TRBV7-2 combines with J gene TRBJ2-1; 8 bases match TRBD2. The CDR3 DNA reads TGTGCCAGCAGCTTATTAGGGCGGGCGGGGGGTACCTACAATGAGCAGTTCTTC. It encodes CASSLLGRAGGTYNEQFF.